The 29 T cell receptor beta chains given below trace back to one sample, sequenced in a study of OX40 agonist ivuxolimab in advanced cancers. The protocol used for the library was the immunoSEQ multiplex PCR assay. TCRdb carries this immuneACCESS record with in-frame sequences only. Its versions omit some clonotypes, under half of them owing to an unresolved V gene in the studies checked, with the rest unexplained. In this sample the table shows some 81,000 clones, approximately 85% of which occur a single time. The ten largest clones capture approximately 0.61% of the sample. The sequencing used CD4+ or CD8+ T cells sorted from blood, collected in a trial of the OX40 agonist ivuxolimab. The receptors originated from an adult with an advanced solid tumor such as melanoma, head and neck, liver or kidney cancer.

This chain uses TRBV7-8 with TRBJ2-6, with D maybe TRBD1 (6 bases). CDR1 is SGHVS, CDR2 FQNEAQ, per germline. The CDR3 is made up of 15 amino acids. V lost 3 bases and J lost 2, with 8 bases in between. CDR3 loop: CASSLTGAGANVLTF. CDR3 sequence (DNA): TGTGCCAGCAGCTTGACAGGCGCTGGGGCCAACGTCCTGACTTTC.

Regarding this clone: Other DNA sequences in the sample encode the same CDR3. The V call is TRBV6-5, the J call TRBJ1-6, with a possible D match to TRBD1 (5 bases). V lost 0 bases and J 10 bases, leaving 13 bases between the germline ends. Germline V gives CDR1 MNHEY, CDR2 SVGAGI. This CDR3 spans 15 amino acids. For the CDR3, the DNA is TGTGCCAGCAGTTACTCTGGGGGAAGAAGGTCACCCCTCCACTTT. It specifies CASSYSGGRRSPLHF.

The chain links TRBV4-3 to TRBJ2-2; D is undetermined. Germline lookup yields CDR1 LGHNA and CDR2 YSLEER. The CDR3 consists of 14 residues. V gave up 1 base and J gave up 5 bases, with 8 bases separating them. The CDR3 sequence: CASSQVPLTGELFF. The CDR3 coding sequence is TGCGCCAGCAGCCAAGTTCCTCTAACCGGGGAGCTGTTTTTT.

The chain combines TRBV7-2 with TRBJ1-4; tentative D call: TRBD1 (6 bases). This CDR3 is built from 16 residues. Germline CDR1 SGHTA, CDR2 FQGNSA. V gave up 2 bases and J gave up 8 bases, with 18 bases separating them. The CDR3 loop is CASSLSLQGNREKLFF. The CDR3 nucleotides are TGTGCCAGCAGCTTAAGCCTGCAGGGGAATAGAGAAAAACTGTTTTTT.

This clone was counted once. Other DNA sequences in this specimen translate into the identical CDR3. The chain links TRBV5-1 to TRBJ2-1, with TRBD1 matching over 11 bases. Trimming at V came to 2 bases and at J to 8 bases, leaving 9 bases not matched to a gene. Per the germline V gene, CDR1 is SGHRS and CDR2 is YFSETQ. There are 16 residues in the CDR3. CDR3 DNA: TGCGCCAGCAGCTTTATGCCGGGACAGGGGGGGGATGAGCAGTTCTTC. This encodes CASSFMPGQGGDEQFF. Combining the CDR3 with reference TRBV5-1 and TRBJ2-1 gives the whole variable domain KAGVTQTPRYLIKTRGQQVTLSCSPISGHRSVSWYQQTPGQGLQFLFEYFSETQRNKGNFPGRFSGRQFSNSRSEMNVSTLELGDSALYLCASSFMPGQGGDEQFFGPGTRLTVL.

Concerning this clone itself: The same CDR3 also results from other DNA sequences found in this sample. The chain joins TRBV19 to TRBJ2-3; D remains unclear. V lost 1 base and J lost 4, with 6 bases in between. The CDR3 runs 13 residues. The germline gives CDR1 LNHDA, CDR2 SQIVND (reference sequence). The CDR3 coding sequence is TGTGCCAGTAGTATAGGTGGAGCAGATACGCAGTATTTT. It encodes CASSIGGADTQYF.

The chain joins TRBV6-6 to TRBJ2-5; tentative D call: TRBD2 (6 bases). This CDR3 has 15 residues. Trimming cost V 2 bases and J 4 bases, with 14 bases left between them. Germline CDR1 reads MNHNY; CDR2 reads SVGAGI (reference sequence). The CDR3 reads CASSYRGRRGETQYF. As DNA, the CDR3 is TGTGCCAGCAGTTACAGGGGCAGGAGGGGAGAGACCCAGTACTTC.

The chain joins TRBV6-1 to TRBJ2-3; D perhaps matches TRBD1 (5 bases). Germline CDR1 is MNHNS and CDR2 is SASEGT. The CDR3 is 13 residues long. With 6 bases removed from V and 6 bases from J, the gap between germline ends came to 13 bases. CDR3 residues: CASSWQGEDTQYF. Written as DNA, the CDR3 is TGTGCCAGCAGCTGGCAGGGCGAGGATACGCAGTATTTT.

The chain has TRBV7-2 and TRBJ2-4; perhaps TRBD1 as D (6 bases). The CDR3 length is 15 residues. V was clipped by 5 bases and J by 3 bases, with 14 bases between them. Per germline, CDR1 SGHTA and CDR2 FQGNSA. For the CDR3, the DNA is TGTGCCAGCAGCCCCGCGCTAGGGGGCAAAAACATTCAGTACTTC. Translating gives CASSPALGGKNIQYF.

This clone showed up just a few times. This rearrangement joins TRBV18 to TRBJ2-7; D gene ambiguous. The germline V gene has CDR1 KGHSH and CDR2 LQKENI. The CDR3 is made up of 12 amino acids. Trimming stripped 8 bases from V and 4 bases from J, with 12 bases between. CDR3 in DNA: TGTGCCAGCACCTCGGAAGGGTACGAGCAGTACTTC. Residues: CASTSEGYEQYF.

A note on this clone: Other nucleotide sequences from this sample produce the same CDR3. The chain employs TRBV5-1 and TRBJ2-3; TRBD2 might be the D (5 bases). V shed 0 bases and J shed 3 bases, with 14 bases lying between them. This CDR3 spans 16 amino acids. From germline, CDR1 is SGHRS and CDR2 YFSETQ. CDR3 nucleotides: TGCGCCAGCAGCTTGGCCTCGGCCAGGAGGACAGATACGCAGTATTTT. This sequence encodes CASSLASARRTDTQYF.

This chain uses TRBV6-1 with TRBJ2-1, with 7 bases identical to TRBD1. Losses at the gene ends were 6 bases for V and 8 bases for J; bases not matched to a gene: 7. The CDR3 contains 13 residues. CDR1 and CDR2 from the germline V gene are MNHNS and SASEGT. This CDR3 reads CASRRTGGHEQFF. The CDR3 DNA reads as TGTGCCAGCAGACGGACAGGTGGTCATGAGCAGTTCTTC.

The CDR3 protein is CASSPGAGGGNQPQHF. The DNA for the CDR3 is TGCGCCAGCAGCCCCGGGGCGGGTGGGGGCAATCAGCCCCAGCATTTT. The V gene is TRBV5-1, the J gene TRBJ1-5; possible D gene TRBD1, 5 bases. The CDR3 length is 16 residues. Trimming took 4 bases from V and 2 from J, leaving 16 bases between them. Germline assignment: CDR1 SGHRS and CDR2 YFSETQ.

The genes are TRBV27 and TRBJ2-2, with TRBD2 identical over 12 bases. Germline V gene lookup returns CDR1 MNHEY and CDR2 SMNVEV (reference sequence). CDR3 size: 16 residues. Trimming took 7 bases from V and 2 from J; bases not matched to a gene: 5. The CDR3, as DNA: TGTGCCAGCACTCAACTAGCGGGGGGAAACACCGGGGAGCTGTTTTTT. This gives the protein CASTQLAGGNTGELFF.

The rearrangement links TRBV5-1 to TRBJ2-3; D gene unclear. The CDR3 runs 15 residues. The germline V gene has CDR1 SGHRS and CDR2 YFSETQ. With 0 bases removed from V and 6 bases from J, the gap between germline ends came to 14 bases. Here the CDR3 DNA reads TGCGCCAGCAGCTTGGTGCAGCCCGAACGGGATACGCAGTATTTT. Residues: CASSLVQPERDTQYF.

This chain joins TRBV30 and TRBJ2-1; possibly TRBD2 for D (5 bases). Germline CDR1 GTSNPN, CDR2 SVGIG (reference sequence). The CDR3 has 13 amino acids. The V end was cut by 2 bases, the J end by 6 bases, with 11 bases between. The CDR3 is CAWSSGRGNEQFF. Here the CDR3 DNA reads TGTGCCTGGAGTTCAGGACGGGGCAATGAGCAGTTCTTC.

This clone was observed once. The rearrangement links TRBV6-1 to TRBJ2-7; D unclear. V was clipped by 1 base and J by 0 bases, with 7 bases between them. Germline CDR1 MNHNS, CDR2 SASEGT. This CDR3 spans 14 amino acids. The CDR3 region has the DNA TGTGCCAGCAGTGAAGGGTTCTTCTCCTACGAGCAGTACTTC. It is translated as CASSEGFFSYEQYF.

V usage is TRBV7-8 and J usage is TRBJ2-1; perhaps TRBD2 as D (5 bases). Trimming stripped 6 bases from V and 7 bases from J, with 19 bases between. CDR1 SGHVS and CDR2 FQNEAQ come from the germline V gene. This CDR3 contains 15 residues. Written as DNA, the CDR3 is TGTGCCAGCAGTCAGTCCTCTGGGAGATGGAATGAGCAGTTCTTC. This codes for CASSQSSGRWNEQFF. The whole variable domain, filled in from reference TRBV7-8 and TRBJ2-1, reads GAGVSQSPRYKVAKRGQDVALRCDPISGHVSLFWYQQALGQGPEFLTYFQNEAQLDKSGLPSDRFFAERPEGSVSTLKIQRTQQEDSAVYLCASSQSSGRWNEQFFGPGTRLTVL.

The chain uses TRBV16 and TRBJ2-1, with TRBD1 identical over 7 bases. J gave up 4 bases and V 6 bases, and 12 bases lay outside the gene matches. The CDR3 is 16 amino acids. The germline CDR1 and CDR2 sequences are KGHSY and FQNENV. CDR3 in DNA: TGTGCCAGCAGTCCTTCTATGGACAGGCTATACAATGAGCAGTTCTTC. Its translation is CASSPSMDRLYNEQFF.

This clone was seen just once. V and J are TRBV7-9 and TRBJ2-2, with D maybe TRBD2 (6 bases). The V and J ends lost 2 bases and 5 bases respectively, with 12 bases between them. CDR3 size: 15 residues. Germline lookup yields CDR1 SEHNR and CDR2 FQNEAQ (reference sequence). The CDR3 loop reads CASSLRGTGTGELFF. The CDR3 DNA reads TGTGCCAGCAGCTTACGGGGGACGGGAACCGGGGAGCTGTTTTTT.

The V gene is TRBV6-5, the J gene TRBJ2-2; unclear D gene. The CDR3 spans 16 residues. V was cut by 0 bases and J by 3 bases, with 11 bases left in between. Germline V gene data show CDR1 as MNHEY and CDR2 as SVGAGI. CDR3 sequence: CASSYSLRLDTGELFF. CDR3 in DNA: TGTGCCAGCAGTTACTCGTTGAGGTTGGACACCGGGGAGCTGTTTTTT.

The V call is TRBV18, the J call TRBJ2-1, with 10 positions matching TRBD2. V lost 2 bases and J lost 5; bases outside the gene matches: 12. Germline assignment: CDR1 KGHSH and CDR2 LQKENI. This CDR3 spans 18 amino acids. CDR3 DNA sequence: TGTGCCAGCTCACCAAGGGTAGCGGGGGGCTCTAGTCACAATGAGCAGTTCTTC. It specifies CASSPRVAGGSSHNEQFF. Complete variable domain (other parts from reference TRBV18 and TRBJ2-1): NAGVMQNPRHLVRRRGQEARLRCSPMKGHSHVYWYRQLPEEGLKFMVYLQKENIIDESGMPKERFSAEFPKEGPSILRIQQVVRGDSAAYFCASSPRVAGGSSHNEQFFGPGTRLTVL.

V gene TRBV5-8 combines with J gene TRBJ1-1; maybe TRBD1 (5 bases). Trimming took off 6 bases at V and 5 bases at J, with 17 bases between the two ends. CDR1 and CDR2 from the germline V gene are SGHTS and YDEGEE. The CDR3 runs 14 residues. In DNA, the CDR3 is TGTGCCAGCAACCTCTACGGGGGAGAGACTGAAGCTTTCTTT. Translated: CASNLYGGETEAFF.

This clone was recorded once. V and J are TRBV4-3 and TRBJ2-3; tentatively, D is TRBD2 (5 bases). The CDR3 is made up of 14 amino acids. Germline V gene data show CDR1 as LGHNA and CDR2 as YSLEER. V shed 0 bases and J shed 12 bases, with 16 bases lying between them. The CDR3 sequence: CASSQDFEGSAQYF. The DNA of the CDR3 is TGCGCCAGCAGCCAAGATTTTGAGGGTTCAGCCCAGTATTTT.

This clone has more than one count but fewer than ten. This chain connects TRBV15 to TRBJ1-2; possibly TRBD1 for D (6 bases). V was cut by 0 bases and J by 8 bases, with 16 bases left in between. CDR1 LNHNV and CDR2 YYDKDF come from the germline V gene (reference sequence). This CDR3 region has 15 residues. The CDR3 reads CATSRDPRGEGGYTF. The CDR3 bases are TGTGCCACCAGCAGAGATCCGAGGGGGGAGGGCGGCTACACCTTC.

The chain has TRBV29-1 and TRBJ1-1, with 7 positions matching TRBD1. Germline V lookup: CDR1 SQVTM, CDR2 ANQGSEA. The CDR3 runs 14 residues. J gave up 0 bases and V 6 bases, and 7 bases lay outside the gene matches. The CDR3 DNA follows: TGCAGCGTGGATCCGGGACAGATGAACACTGAAGCTTTCTTT. It encodes CSVDPGQMNTEAFF.

CDR3 bases: TGTGCCAGCAGCCTAAATCGGTCGCAGGGGCCCCTCCACTTT. It is translated as CASSLNRSQGPLHF. The rearrangement joins TRBV7-2 to TRBJ1-6, with D tentatively TRBD1 (6 bases). V was cut by 5 bases and J by 13 bases, with 18 bases left in between. Germline values: CDR1 SGHTA, CDR2 FQGNSA. CDR3 length: 14 residues.

The V call is TRBV5-5, the J call TRBJ1-5, with 7 bases matching TRBD1. Germline V CDR1 and CDR2: SGHKS, YYEKEE (reference sequence). This CDR3 is built from 14 residues. J was trimmed by 5 bases and V by 4 bases; bases with no gene match: 6. CDR3 residues: CASSAGQAYQPQHF. The CDR3 nucleotides read TGTGCCAGCAGCGCCGGACAGGCGTATCAGCCCCAGCATTTT.

The chain is built from TRBV5-1 and TRBJ1-5; D not certain. The germline CDR1 and CDR2 sequences are SGHRS and YFSETQ. The CDR3 has 15 amino acids. V gave up 0 bases and J gave up 0 bases, with 7 bases separating them. CDR3 bases: TGCGCCAGCAGCTTGGAGGGCCATAGCAATCAGCCCCAGCATTTT. Translated: CASSLEGHSNQPQHF.